Given below is one T cell receptor (beta chain) in context. The germline V and J ends were trimmed by 5 bases and 6 bases, with 21 bases remaining between them. The germline V gene has CDR1 SGHAT and CDR2 FQDESV (reference sequence). The CDR3 contains 16 residues. In the PCR, 60 Vbeta and 13 Jbeta primers were used. Clones were sequenced by immunoSEQ multiplex PCR, and TCRdb holds only the in-frame ones, with some missing. Of some 70,000 clones listed, about 73% are singletons. These data come from a study of cytomegalovirus exposure and HLA in healthy donors. This clonotype originated in a woman aged 30 to 39 in good health and CMV-seronegative. Sequencing was done on a sample of PBMCs. J is TRBJ2-3 and V is TRBV11-1, with a possible D match to TRBD2 (5 bases). The DNA for the CDR3 is TGTGCCAGCAGCACAAAGCGGCTAGCAGTGGTGGATACGCAGTATTTT. Translating it yields CASSTKRLAVVDTQYF.